This passage covers 20 T cell receptor beta chains from one sample sequenced in a study of OX40 agonist ivuxolimab in advanced cancers. Generated by immunoSEQ multiplex PCR, the TCRdb table keeps only in-frame clones and is missing some. The data contain 35,000 to 40,000 clones, 82% of them seen just once; the ten biggest clones take up about 8%. The input for sequencing was CD4+ or CD8+ T cells sorted from blood, taken in a trial of the OX40 agonist ivuxolimab. The source of these receptors is an adult with an advanced solid tumor such as melanoma, head and neck, liver or kidney cancer.

CDR3 nucleotide sequence: TGCGCCAGCCGCGACAGGGGGGTCGACGAGCAGTACTTC. Amino acid sequence: CASRDRGVDEQYF. The chain carries TRBV5-1 and TRBJ2-7; 9 bases match TRBD1. Germline values: CDR1 SGHRS, CDR2 YFSETQ. The CDR3 totals 13 residues. V dropped 7 bases and J dropped 5; count of bases not matched to a gene: 7.

The chain employs TRBV27 and TRBJ2-1; maybe TRBD1 (7 bases). Trimming removed 3 bases at V and 1 base at J, with 10 bases between. Germline V gives CDR1 MNHEY, CDR2 SMNVEV (reference sequence). The CDR3 spans 15 residues. As DNA, the CDR3 is TGTGCCAGCAGTTTGACAGGGACTTCCTACAATGAGCAGTTCTTC. Encoded protein: CASSLTGTSYNEQFF.

The chain is built from TRBV5-6 and TRBJ1-2; D possibly corresponds to TRBD1 (5 bases). This CDR3 has 17 residues. From germline, CDR1 is SGHDT and CDR2 YYEEEE. The V and J ends lost 0 bases and 0 bases respectively, with 15 bases between them. The CDR3 nucleotides are TGTGCCAGCAGCTTGGATGGGAGGGACTCTACTAACTATGGCTACACCTTC. Encoded protein: CASSLDGRDSTNYGYTF.

This clone was seen a handful of times. The chain links TRBV30 to TRBJ1-2, with D possibly being TRBD1 (6 bases). Germline values: CDR1 GTSNPN, CDR2 SVGIG (reference sequence). V was pared by 1 base and J by 10 bases, with 13 bases between. The CDR3 sequence is 12 residues long. As DNA, the CDR3 is TGTGCCTGGAGTGCCCCTCGGACAGACTACACCTTC. It encodes CAWSAPRTDYTF.

This chain links TRBV2 with TRBJ1-6; 8 nucleotides align to TRBD1. Germline trimming cut 8 bases from V and 6 bases from J; bases unmatched to any gene: 9. The CDR3 is 15 amino acids. Germline V gives CDR1 SNHLY, CDR2 FYNNEI. DNA for the CDR3: TGTGCCAGCGGCTCCACAGGGGGACTTAATTCACCCCTCCACTTT. This translates into CASGSTGGLNSPLHF.

J is TRBJ1-5 and V is TRBV18, with 9 bases that match TRBD1. After removal of 3 bases from V and 4 bases from J, the junction contained 4 bases not matched to a gene. Germline values: CDR1 KGHSH, CDR2 LQKENI. The CDR3 is 15 residues long. The CDR3 DNA reads as TGTGCCAGCTCACCTGGGGGACAGGGAAATCAGCCCCAGCATTTT. Translated, it gives CASSPGGQGNQPQHF.

The chain is built from TRBV7-9 and TRBJ2-4; D gene uncertain. The germline V gene has CDR1 SEHNR and CDR2 FQNEAQ (reference sequence). CDR3 length: 15 residues. V dropped 3 bases and J dropped 4 bases, with 13 bases sitting between them. The CDR3 sequence: CASSFGSGEKNIQYF. The DNA for the CDR3 is TGTGCCAGCAGCTTCGGTTCCGGAGAGAAAAACATTCAGTACTTC.

The chain links TRBV19 to TRBJ1-1; D uncertain. The CDR3 sequence is 12 residues long. V lost 7 bases, J lost 0 bases, and 6 bases lay in between. Germline V gives CDR1 LNHDA, CDR2 SQIVND (reference sequence). CDR3: CASKVLNTEAFF. In DNA, the CDR3 is TGTGCCAGTAAGGTCCTGAACACTGAAGCTTTCTTT.

This clone is judged medium-sized (0.01 to 0.1%). This rearrangement joins TRBV2 to TRBJ1-5, with a tentative D call TRBD1 (5 bases). Trimming took 2 bases from V and 5 from J, leaving 13 bases between them. Germline assignment: CDR1 SNHLY and CDR2 FYNNEI. This CDR3 region has 15 residues. In nucleotides, the CDR3 is TGTGCCAGCAGTGAATTCCAGGGACCTTATCAGCCCCAGCATTTT. Translation gives CASSEFQGPYQPQHF.

The chain recombines TRBV10-1 with TRBJ2-1, with TRBD2 matching over 10 bases. Germline V gene lookup returns CDR1 WNHNN and CDR2 SYGVQD (reference sequence). The CDR3 runs 15 residues. V shed 5 bases, J shed 1 base, and the junction held 2 bases outside the gene matches. The CDR3 here is CASSSLAGSYNEQFF. In nucleotides, the CDR3 is TGCGCCAGCAGTTCACTAGCGGGGTCCTACAATGAGCAGTTCTTC.

The chain couples TRBV7-9 to TRBJ2-1; D not certain. V was pared by 5 bases and J by 1 base, with 18 bases between. The CDR3 covers 17 residues. Germline V gene sequence: CDR1 SEHNR, CDR2 FQNEAQ (reference sequence). CDR3 region: CASSPPRRLSSYNEQFF. In DNA form, the CDR3 reads TGTGCCAGCAGCCCACCCCGGCGTCTATCATCCTACAATGAGCAGTTCTTC.

The genes are TRBV5-4 and TRBJ2-1, with TRBD2 identical over 10 bases. The junction had 7 bases not matched to a gene; V was cut back by 4 bases and J by 6 bases. In germline, CDR1 is SGHNT, CDR2 YYREEE (reference sequence). The CDR3 sequence is 15 residues long. CDR3 sequence reads: CASSKSGRAFNEQFF. The CDR3 DNA sequence: TGTGCCAGCAGCAAAAGCGGGAGGGCCTTCAATGAGCAGTTCTTC.

The V call is TRBV25-1, the J call TRBJ2-2; unclear D gene. Germline V gene sequence: CDR1 MGHDK, CDR2 SYGVNS. Trimming shortened V by 0 bases and J by 4 bases, and 6 bases separated the two germline ends. This CDR3 is built from 14 residues. The CDR3 DNA follows: TGTGCCAGCAGTGAATATATGGCCACCGGGGAGCTGTTTTTT. It translates to CASSEYMATGELFF.

The chain joins TRBV1 to TRBJ1-2. TRBV1 represents a pseudogene. The CDR3 contains 15 residues. DNA for the CDR3: TGCACCAGCAGCCAAGGATTCGGGGCTGGCTATGGCTACACCTTC. Translation: CTSSQGFGAGYGYTF.

The rearrangement links TRBV5-1 to TRBJ2-1, with TRBD1 identical over 7 bases. The CDR3 is 13 residues long. With V trimmed by 7 bases and J by 8 bases, 9 bases remained unmatched. Germline CDR1 is SGHRS and CDR2 is YFSETQ. CDR3 sequence reads: CASSHLGGDEQFF. The CDR3, as DNA: TGCGCCAGCTCCCATCTAGGGGGCGATGAGCAGTTCTTC.

The genes are TRBV5-1 and TRBJ1-2; D unclear. Germline lookup yields CDR1 SGHRS and CDR2 YFSETQ. V was shortened by 4 bases and J by 8 bases, with 18 bases between the two germline ends. The CDR3 runs 14 residues. CDR3 bases: TGCGCCAGCAGCCAGGACTGGGGAGGCGGCGGCTACACCTTC. Translation: CASSQDWGGGGYTF.

The chain uses TRBV5-8 and TRBJ1-2; TRBD1 matches 7 bases. Germline lookup yields CDR1 SGHTS and CDR2 YDEGEE. V was clipped by 4 bases and J by 8 bases; unmatched bases: 17. The length of the CDR3 is 16 residues. This CDR3 reads CASSRGTAINPGGYTF. CDR3 DNA: TGTGCCAGCAGCCGCGGGACAGCTATTAACCCTGGCGGCTACACCTTC.

V and J are TRBV7-9 and TRBJ2-7, with TRBD2 matching over 7 bases. Germline values: CDR1 SEHNR, CDR2 FQNEAQ (reference sequence). This CDR3 comprises 13 residues. Losses at the gene ends were 5 bases for V and 4 bases for J; bases not matched to a gene: 5. Here the CDR3 DNA reads TGTGCCAGCAGCAGCCTACTAGCGTACGAGCAGTACTTC. Translation: CASSSLLAYEQYF. The entire variable domain, with the rest obtained from reference TRBV7-9 and TRBJ2-7, is as follows: DTGVSQNPRHKITKRGQNVTFRCDPISEHNRLYWYRQTLGQGPEFLTYFQNEAQLEKSRLLSDRFSAERPKGSFSTLEIQRTEQGDSAMYLCASSSLLAYEQYFGPGTRLTVT.

The V gene is TRBV5-8, the J gene TRBJ1-1; D gene ambiguous. Germline loops: CDR1 SGHTS, CDR2 YDEGEE. V lost 0 bases, J lost 4 bases, and 4 bases lay in between. The CDR3 has 12 residues. The CDR3 protein is CASSLDGTEAFF. CDR3 sequence (DNA): TGTGCCAGCAGCTTGGACGGCACTGAAGCTTTCTTT.

Worth noting for this clone: Other DNA sequences within the sample encode an identical CDR3. V is TRBV28 and J is TRBJ1-3; D is unresolved. CDR1 is MDHEN and CDR2 is SYDVKM in the germline V gene. V gave up 4 bases and J gave up 0 bases, with 7 bases separating them. This CDR3 comprises 14 residues. The CDR3: CASSSRNSGNTIYF. For the CDR3, the DNA is TGTGCCAGCAGTTCGAGGAACTCTGGAAACACCATATATTTT.